The clone carrying this T cell receptor beta chain has a count of ten or more. Its target is unknown. This sample is drawn from a study of early T cells in non-severe SARS-CoV-2 infection. Study conclusions and caveats: VDJdb-based matching was biased toward anti-spike CD8 responses and missed private and CD4 specificities.

TCRdb reanalysed the 5' RACE reads using MiXCR and keeps one entry per CDR3 protein. The sample has about 33,000 distinct CDR3 sequences, approximately 5% seen once. CDR3 length: 16 amino acids. V dropped 1 base and J dropped 2; count of bases not matched to a gene: 7. Germline V gene data show CDR1 as SGHTA and CDR2 as FQGNSA. Sequencing was performed on whole blood. This TCR derives from an adult who was a healthcare worker with PCR-confirmed SARS-CoV-2 infection or an uninfected control (not recorded which). The chain has TRBV7-2 and TRBJ2-7, with 8 bases matching TRBD1. The CDR3 bases are TGTGCCAGCAGCTTAGTTGGGACAGGAACCCCCTACGAGCAGTACTTC. Translating it yields CASSLVGTGTPYEQYF.